This TCR beta chain was identified in a study of cytomegalovirus exposure and HLA in healthy donors. The study ran its PCR with 60 Vbeta and 13 Jbeta primers. The repertoire was sequenced with immunoSEQ multiplex PCR; TCRdb's copy has only in-frame clones and lacks some. This sample has approximately 170,000 clones, with roughly 80% found just once. Notes on this clone: Its specificity is not known.

Broader study findings: An analysis that was carried out later associated some 17,000 TCR beta sequences with HLA alleles at 0.05 false discovery rate.

The sequence came from a man aged 45 to 65 in good health and CMV-seropositive. Sequencing was performed on PBMCs.

As DNA, the CDR3 is TGCGCCAGCAGCCAAGAAGGGGTCTGGAACACCGGGGAGCTGTTTTTT. Its translation: CASSQEGVWNTGELFF. V gene TRBV4-3 combines with J gene TRBJ2-2; D possibly corresponds to TRBD1 (5 bases). Trimming removed 0 bases at V and 1 base at J, with 9 bases between. Germline CDR1 reads LGHNA; CDR2 reads YSLEER. The CDR3 loop spans 16 amino acids.